A single sample is the source of the 7 T cell receptor beta chains below, sequenced in a study of T cells after posttransplantation cyclophosphamide. Repertoires were generated with immunoSEQ multiplex PCR, while TCRdb's copy carries only in-frame clones and drops some. The repertoire holds about 46,000 clones, with roughly 92% as singletons. The sample taken for sequencing was PBMCs. The receptor source for this set is a woman aged 45 to 65 in good health and a related stem cell transplant donor.

The chain couples TRBV6-1 to TRBJ2-1; 11 nucleotides match TRBD2. V shed 3 bases and J 9 bases; nucleotides not matched to a gene: 10. The CDR3 covers 16 residues. The germline CDR1 and CDR2 sequences are MNHNS and SASEGT. CDR3 sequence reads: CASSDLGASGRSEQFF. CDR3 sequence (DNA): TGTGCCAGCAGTGACCTCGGGGCTAGCGGGAGGAGTGAGCAGTTCTTC.

The rearrangement joins TRBV5-4 to TRBJ2-1; weak D call: TRBD2 (6 bases). Germline-derived CDR1 and CDR2 are SGHNT and YYREEE (reference sequence). V gave up 5 bases and J gave up 0 bases, with 24 bases separating them. This CDR3 has 19 residues. DNA of the CDR3: TGTGCCAGCAGTTCACCTGGGAGGCCTTCCTCGAGCTCCTACAATGAGCAGTTCTTC. This codes for CASSSPGRPSSSSYNEQFF.

This clone is judged medium-sized. The chain links TRBV7-6 to TRBJ1-5; tentatively, D is TRBD1 (6 bases). This CDR3 spans 15 amino acids. V was cut by 6 bases and J by 0 bases, with 12 bases left in between. Germline V gives CDR1 SGHVS, CDR2 FNYEAQ. CDR3 loop: CASSLDSSSNQPQHF. For the CDR3, the DNA is TGTGCCAGCAGTTTGGACAGCTCTAGCAATCAGCCCCAGCATTTT.

This clone is a singleton in its sample. The chain links TRBV7-2 to TRBJ1-5; D is perhaps TRBD1 (6 bases). The CDR3 spans 14 residues. Germline loops: CDR1 SGHTA, CDR2 FQGNSA. Trimming left V 3 bases short and J 7 bases short, with 13 bases between. The CDR3 region is CASSFGRDKQPQHF. The CDR3 nucleotides are TGTGCCAGCAGCTTCGGCAGGGACAAGCAGCCCCAGCATTTT.

The rearrangement links TRBV7-2 to TRBJ2-3; TRBD2 aligns across 8 bases. The CDR3 is 15 amino acids. The J segment lost 3 bases and the V segment lost 5 bases, leaving 7 bases of the junction unmatched. Germline V CDR1 and CDR2: SGHTA, FQGNSA. CDR3 sequence: CASSPQTSETDTQYF. Written as DNA, the CDR3 is TGTGCCAGCAGCCCTCAGACTAGCGAAACAGATACGCAGTATTTT.

The chain links TRBV7-7 to TRBJ2-7; maybe TRBD1 (6 bases). The V gene's germline CDR1 is SSHAT and CDR2 FNYEAQ (reference sequence). CDR3 length: 15 amino acids. Trimming removed 4 bases at V and 5 bases at J, with 18 bases between. CDR3 DNA: TGTGCCAGCAGCTCGACGACAGGTGGGGCCGACGAGCAGTACTTC. Its translation: CASSSTTGGADEQYF. The full variable domain, in which reference TRBV7-7 and TRBJ2-7 provide the parts outside the CDR3, is GAGVSQSPRYKVTKRGQDVTLRCDPISSHATLYWYQQALGQGPEFLTYFNYEAQPDKSGLPSDRFSAERPEGSISTLTIQRTEQRDSAMYRCASSSTTGGADEQYFGPGTRLTVT.

This chain uses TRBV14 with TRBJ1-4; D is possibly TRBD1 (5 bases). The length of the CDR3 is 13 residues. The germline gives CDR1 SGHDN, CDR2 FVKESK. The V end was cut by 3 bases, the J end by 5 bases, with 7 bases between. The CDR3 DNA reads TGTGCCAGCAGCCAGAGACAGAATGAAAAACTGTTTTTT. It encodes CASSQRQNEKLFF. The full variable domain, completed using reference TRBV14 and TRBJ1-4, is EAGVTQFPSHSVIEKGQTVTLRCDPISGHDNLYWYRRVMGKEIKFLLHFVKESKQDESGMPNNRFLAERTGGTYSTLKVQPAELEDSGVYFCASSQRQNEKLFFGSGTQLSVL.